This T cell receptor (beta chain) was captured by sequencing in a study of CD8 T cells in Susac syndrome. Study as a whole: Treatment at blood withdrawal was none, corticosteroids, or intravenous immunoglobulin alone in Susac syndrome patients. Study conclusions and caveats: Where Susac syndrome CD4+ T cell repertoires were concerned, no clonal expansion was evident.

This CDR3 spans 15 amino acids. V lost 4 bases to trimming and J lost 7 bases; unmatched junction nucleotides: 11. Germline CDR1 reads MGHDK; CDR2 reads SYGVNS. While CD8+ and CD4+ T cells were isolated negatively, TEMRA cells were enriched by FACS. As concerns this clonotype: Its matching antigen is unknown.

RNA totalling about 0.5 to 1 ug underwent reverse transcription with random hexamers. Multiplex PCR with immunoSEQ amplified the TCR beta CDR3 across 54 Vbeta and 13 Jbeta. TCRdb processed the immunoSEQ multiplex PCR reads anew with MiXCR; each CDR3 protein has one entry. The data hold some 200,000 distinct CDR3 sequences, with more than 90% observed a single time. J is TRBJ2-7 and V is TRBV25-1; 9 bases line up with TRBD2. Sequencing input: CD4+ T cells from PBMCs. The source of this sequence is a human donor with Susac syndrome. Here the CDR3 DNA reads TGTGCCAGCAGTGCCCATGGCGGGGGGGCTAGGGAGCAGTACTTC. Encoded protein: CASSAHGGGAREQYF.